This T cell receptor (beta chain) was recorded in a study of T-cell reconstitution after alpha-beta-depleted transplantation in children. Preparation of the TCRbeta library involved a method that used unique molecular identifiers. TCRdb re-analysed the PCR reads in MiXCR, keeping a single row per CDR3 protein. This repertoire shows some 450,000 distinct CDR3 sequences, 43% found once; its top ten account for 27%. V was pared by 2 bases and J by 9 bases, with 7 bases between. Germline CDR1 KGHDR, CDR2 SFDVKD. The CDR3 has 13 residues. This chain connects TRBV24-1 to TRBJ1-6; no reliable D call. This receptor was identified in a girl aged 2 to 9 with aplastic anemia, due to receive a stem cell transplant. The specimen was PBMCs, collected before TCRalphabeta/CD19-depleted stem cell transplant. The CDR3 protein is CATSDSAVSPLHF. The CDR3 DNA is TGTGCCACCAGTGATTCCGCGGTTTCACCCCTCCACTTT.